This is a list of T cell receptor beta chains from one sample in a study of cytomegalovirus exposure and HLA in healthy donors. TCRdb keeps only in-frame clones here, not all; method: immunoSEQ multiplex PCR. The sample consists of fewer than 95,000 clones, roughly 80% of them appearing once. Sequenced material: PBMCs. The source of these receptors is a man aged 35 to 55 in good health and CMV-seronegative. Each CDR3 is given with its conserved first and last residue. D genes are given only for firm matches. The size of a clone is reported for some rows only, either as once, few or many, or as a class for expanded clones.

v_gene: TRBV7-2; j_gene: TRBJ2-5; d_gene: -; abundance: -; CDR3nt: TGTGCCAGCAGCTTAGAAATCCCCGCGCAGTACTTC; CDR3aa: CASSLEIPAQYF
v_gene: TRBV19; j_gene: TRBJ1-5; d_gene: -; abundance: few; CDR3nt: TGTGCCAGTAGTATTTTACAGCACAATCAGCCCCAGCATTTT; CDR3aa: CASSILQHNQPQHF
v_gene: TRBV5-1; j_gene: TRBJ1-1; d_gene: -; abundance: -; CDR3nt: TGCGCCAGCAGCTTGAGGATCACCGGGACAAGAAACACTGAAGCTTTCTTT; CDR3aa: CASSLRITGTRNTEAFF
v_gene: TRBV9; j_gene: TRBJ2-5; d_gene: -; abundance: -; CDR3nt: TGTGCCAGCGGGGGGACAGTTGAGACCCAGTACTTC; CDR3aa: CASGGTVETQYF
v_gene: TRBV4-2; j_gene: TRBJ2-2; d_gene: -; abundance: -; CDR3nt: TGTGCCAGCAGCCAAGAAGGGGGGTCTAGCGGCCCTGAAACCGGGGAGCTGTTTTTT; CDR3aa: CASSQEGGSSGPETGELFF
v_gene: TRBV7-6; j_gene: TRBJ2-3; d_gene: TRBD2; abundance: -; CDR3nt: TGTGCTTCCCTAGCGGGGGGCCCGACTACCCATACGCAGTATTTT; CDR3aa: CASLAGGPTTHTQYF
v_gene: TRBV29-1; j_gene: TRBJ1-2; d_gene: -; abundance: few; CDR3nt: TGCAGCGGGAGGGCGGATTATGGCTACACCTTC; CDR3aa: CSGRADYGYTF
v_gene: TRBV18; j_gene: TRBJ1-1; d_gene: -; abundance: -; CDR3nt: TGTGCCAGCTCACCGTATCAGGGATCGAACACTGAAGCTTTCTTT; CDR3aa: CASSPYQGSNTEAFF
v_gene: TRBV7-9; j_gene: TRBJ1-2; d_gene: -; abundance: few; CDR3nt: -; CDR3aa: CASSTSDRVPGYTF
v_gene: TRBV28; j_gene: TRBJ2-4; d_gene: -; abundance: -; CDR3nt: TGTGCCAGCAGCTTATGGGACATTGGGTCAGCCAAAAACATTCAGTACTTC; CDR3aa: CASSLWDIGSAKNIQYF
v_gene: TRBV11-2; j_gene: TRBJ2-7; d_gene: TRBD1; abundance: -; CDR3nt: TGTGCCAGCAGCCCCCGACAGGGCAGCTCCTACGAGCAGTACTTC; CDR3aa: CASSPRQGSSYEQYF
v_gene: TRBV7-3; j_gene: TRBJ1-1; d_gene: -; abundance: -; CDR3nt: TGTGCCAGCAGCTTAACGCTGATCGGTGAAGCTTTCTTT; CDR3aa: CASSLTLIGEAFF
v_gene: TRBV28; j_gene: TRBJ1-1; d_gene: TRBD1; abundance: -; CDR3nt: TGTGCCAGCAGCCAGACAGGGCCTTGTGAAGCTTTCTTT; CDR3aa: CASSQTGPCEAFF
v_gene: TRBV4-3; j_gene: TRBJ2-7; d_gene: TRBD1; abundance: -; CDR3nt: TGCGCCAGCAGCCAAGGAGGATGGGGACAGGGTGCCTACGAGCAGTACTTC; CDR3aa: CASSQGGWGQGAYEQYF
v_gene: TRBV19; j_gene: TRBJ1-2; d_gene: TRBD1; abundance: -; CDR3nt: TGTGCCAGTAGTGAGGACAGGGGGCGCAGGGGTGGCTACACCTTC; CDR3aa: CASSEDRGRRGGYTF
v_gene: TRBV7-2; j_gene: TRBJ1-4; d_gene: -; abundance: -; CDR3nt: TGTGCCAGCAGCTTCGTCAGAGGAGGTGAAAAACTGTTTTTT; CDR3aa: CASSFVRGGEKLFF
v_gene: TRBV7-3; j_gene: TRBJ2-3; d_gene: TRBD2; abundance: -; CDR3nt: TGTGCCAGCAGCTTAGGCTCGCTAGCGGGGTTAAATTCTAGCACAGATACGCAGTATTTT; CDR3aa: CASSLGSLAGLNSSTDTQYF
v_gene: TRBV6-5; j_gene: TRBJ1-2; d_gene: TRBD1; abundance: -; CDR3nt: TGTGCCAGCAGTTACGCAATGACAGGGGGATATGGCTACACCTTC; CDR3aa: CASSYAMTGGYGYTF
v_gene: TRBV7-9; j_gene: TRBJ1-5; d_gene: -; abundance: -; CDR3nt: TGTGCCAGCAGCTTGTCCCGCGGCAATCAGCCCCAGCATTTT; CDR3aa: CASSLSRGNQPQHF
v_gene: TRBV29-1; j_gene: TRBJ2-7; d_gene: -; abundance: few; CDR3nt: TGCAGCGTAGGCGAGGACAGCTCGTTCTACGAGCAGTACTTC; CDR3aa: CSVGEDSSFYEQYF
v_gene: TRBV6-1; j_gene: TRBJ2-7; d_gene: TRBD1; abundance: -; CDR3nt: TGTGCCAGCAGTGTCACAGGGGGCTACGAGCAGTACTTC; CDR3aa: CASSVTGGYEQYF
v_gene: TRBV9; j_gene: TRBJ2-1; d_gene: TRBD2; abundance: -; CDR3nt: TGTGCCAGCAGTTCCGGGACTAGCGGGGGGGCCGCCTACAATGAGCAGTTCTTC; CDR3aa: CASSSGTSGGAAYNEQFF
v_gene: TRBV6-1; j_gene: TRBJ1-5; d_gene: -; abundance: -; CDR3nt: TGTGCCAGCAGTGTTGAGCCCTTTTCGACCCAGCATTTT; CDR3aa: CASSVEPFSTQHF
v_gene: TRBV27; j_gene: TRBJ2-7; d_gene: TRBD2; abundance: -; CDR3nt: TGTGCCAGCAGTTCAGCGGTGACTAGCTACTACGAGCAGTACTTC; CDR3aa: CASSSAVTSYYEQYF
v_gene: TRBV7-3; j_gene: TRBJ1-1; d_gene: -; abundance: -; CDR3nt: TGTGCCAGCAGCCTCAGGGTGGAAGCTTTCTTT; CDR3aa: CASSLRVEAFF
v_gene: TRBV7-9; j_gene: TRBJ1-1; d_gene: -; abundance: -; CDR3nt: TGTGCCAGCAGCCCGACACAGTATATGAACACTGAAGCTTTCTTT; CDR3aa: CASSPTQYMNTEAFF
v_gene: TRBV5-8; j_gene: TRBJ2-7; d_gene: TRBD1; abundance: -; CDR3nt: TGTGCCAGCAGCCGCCCCGGGACAGCCTACTACGAGCAGTACTTC; CDR3aa: CASSRPGTAYYEQYF
v_gene: TRBV6-5; j_gene: TRBJ2-3; d_gene: -; abundance: few; CDR3nt: TGTGCCAGCAGCCCCCGGAACAGGGCCACAGATACGCAGTATTTT; CDR3aa: CASSPRNRATDTQYF
v_gene: TRBV5-4; j_gene: TRBJ2-7; d_gene: TRBD1; abundance: few; CDR3nt: TGTGCCAGCAGAAAGACAGGGGACAAGCCCTACGAGCAGTACTTC; CDR3aa: CASRKTGDKPYEQYF
v_gene: TRBV28; j_gene: TRBJ2-7; d_gene: -; abundance: -; CDR3nt: TGTGCCAGCAGCTTCCCTGAGGGGGGGAACGAGCAGTACTTC; CDR3aa: CASSFPEGGNEQYF
v_gene: TRBV19; j_gene: TRBJ1-1; d_gene: -; abundance: -; CDR3nt: TGTGCCAGTACCCCTTACGAAGGGGAAACGGCGAACACTGAAGCTTTCTTT; CDR3aa: CASTPYEGETANTEAFF
v_gene: TRBV30; j_gene: TRBJ2-7; d_gene: TRBD1; abundance: -; CDR3nt: TGTGCCTGGCAGGGGGCTGAGGAGCAGTACTTC; CDR3aa: CAWQGAEEQYF
v_gene: TRBV7-6; j_gene: TRBJ2-7; d_gene: TRBD1; abundance: few; CDR3nt: TGTGCCAGCAGCTTAGATCGGGAGGACAGGGGGATCTACGAGCAGTACTTC; CDR3aa: CASSLDREDRGIYEQYF
v_gene: TRBV30; j_gene: TRBJ1-2; d_gene: -; abundance: -; CDR3nt: TGTGCCTGGGCCGACTTGCGGGCGGGAGGCTACACCTTC; CDR3aa: CAWADLRAGGYTF
v_gene: TRBV19; j_gene: TRBJ1-1; d_gene: TRBD1; abundance: -; CDR3nt: TGTGCCAGTAGTATGGAGGGGGCGGTCGGAGCTTTCTTT; CDR3aa: CASSMEGAVGAFF
v_gene: TRBV2; j_gene: TRBJ2-1; d_gene: TRBD2; abundance: -; CDR3nt: TGTGCCAGCAGTCACCCTCGTACTAGCGGGGGGTCCTACAATGAGCAGTTCTTC; CDR3aa: CASSHPRTSGGSYNEQFF
v_gene: TRBV30; j_gene: TRBJ1-6; d_gene: -; abundance: -; CDR3nt: TGTGCCTGGAGTCCTAGGCCGGGGGGTAATTCACCCCTCCACTTT; CDR3aa: CAWSPRPGGNSPLHF
v_gene: TRBV30; j_gene: TRBJ1-3; d_gene: TRBD1; abundance: -; CDR3nt: TGTGCCTGGGGGGCCGGGACAGGGTTAAACACCATATATTTT; CDR3aa: CAWGAGTGLNTIYF
v_gene: TRBV6-4; j_gene: TRBJ2-3; d_gene: -; abundance: -; CDR3nt: TGTGCCAGCAGTGCCTACGGGACTCTCACAGATACGCAGTATTTT; CDR3aa: CASSAYGTLTDTQYF
v_gene: TRBV7-9; j_gene: TRBJ2-1; d_gene: TRBD2; abundance: once; CDR3nt: TGTGCCAGCAGCTTAGCGCCCTCGCGGGGGGGAAATGAGCAGTTCTTC; CDR3aa: CASSLAPSRGGNEQFF
v_gene: TRBV25-1; j_gene: TRBJ2-7; d_gene: TRBD2; abundance: few; CDR3nt: TGTGCCAGCAGTGAAGAGGCTTACGGCGGACTAGCGGGGGCTCAGCAGTACTTC; CDR3aa: CASSEEAYGGLAGAQQYF
v_gene: TRBV9; j_gene: TRBJ1-2; d_gene: TRBD1; abundance: -; CDR3nt: TGTGCCAGCAGCGTAGGGACAGGACACTATGGCTACACCTTC; CDR3aa: CASSVGTGHYGYTF
v_gene: TRBV4-3; j_gene: TRBJ2-1; d_gene: -; abundance: medium-sized; CDR3nt: TGCGCCAGCAGCCGAGGGCAAGAATTCGGTGAGCAGTTCTTC; CDR3aa: CASSRGQEFGEQFF
v_gene: TRBV2; j_gene: TRBJ2-3; d_gene: -; abundance: once; CDR3nt: TGTGCCAGCAGTGTTTATACAGGGACAGATACGCAGTATTTT; CDR3aa: CASSVYTGTDTQYF
v_gene: TRBV7-3; j_gene: TRBJ2-3; d_gene: -; abundance: -; CDR3nt: TGTGCCAGCAGCTCCAACTCTGGCACAGATACGCAGTATTTT; CDR3aa: CASSSNSGTDTQYF
v_gene: TRBV5-1; j_gene: TRBJ1-4; d_gene: -; abundance: -; CDR3nt: TGCGCCAGCAGCTTGGCCCCTCCGGGTACTAATGAAAAACTGTTTTTT; CDR3aa: CASSLAPPGTNEKLFF
v_gene: TRBV6-6; j_gene: TRBJ2-2; d_gene: TRBD2; abundance: -; CDR3nt: TGTGCCAGCAAGCGGGAAATCGGGGAGCTGTTTTTT; CDR3aa: CASKREIGELFF
v_gene: TRBV4-2; j_gene: TRBJ1-5; d_gene: -; abundance: -; CDR3nt: TGTGCCAGCAGCCTCCTCCGACAGAGCAATCAGCCCCAGCATTTT; CDR3aa: CASSLLRQSNQPQHF
v_gene: TRBV7-9; j_gene: TRBJ2-7; d_gene: TRBD1; abundance: few; CDR3nt: TGTTCCAGCAGCCTGCAGGGACAGGGGAGGGCCTACGAGCAGTACTTC; CDR3aa: CSSSLQGQGRAYEQYF
v_gene: TRBV4-2; j_gene: TRBJ2-7; d_gene: TRBD2; abundance: -; CDR3nt: TGTGCCAGCAGCCACGACCAGGGACTAGCGGGGGAGCAGTACTTC; CDR3aa: CASSHDQGLAGEQYF
v_gene: TRBV6-1; j_gene: TRBJ2-7; d_gene: -; abundance: -; CDR3nt: TGTGCCAGCAACTTCGGAGGGGCAGAGGCCTACGAGCAGTACTTC; CDR3aa: CASNFGGAEAYEQYF
v_gene: TRBV27; j_gene: TRBJ2-7; d_gene: -; abundance: -; CDR3nt: TGTGCCAGCAGTTTATCCCCTAGACCGCACGAGCAGTACTTC; CDR3aa: CASSLSPRPHEQYF